This T cell receptor beta chain was profiled in a study of long-term antiretroviral therapy in people with HIV. Findings of the study overall: Specimens of blood were obtained during about 2004 to 2017, possibly under older ART regimens. Spans of CDR3 length were tighter for HIV repertoires than for controls. Adherence to ART, viral resistance and therapy changes lacked any data.

Cryopreserved PBMC samples of about 0.95-10 million cells were used for DNA extraction. There are 15 residues in the CDR3. The V segment lost 0 bases and the J segment 6 bases; nucleotides outside the gene matches: 4. Germline loops: CDR1 SGHNT, CDR2 YYREEE (reference sequence). A note on this clone: The antigen is undetermined.

The run of the v3.0 immunoSEQ assay was at survey level. Data came from immunoSEQ multiplex PCR; TCRdb stores just in-frame clones and leaves some out. Of about 21,000 clones in the sample, approximately 79% were seen once. This TCR was recovered from a woman in her 40s with HIV. The starting material was unsorted PBMCs, obtained less than 1.8 years before starting antiretroviral therapy. The chain carries TRBV5-4 and TRBJ2-1; 9 bases fit TRBD2. The CDR3 spells CASSLVAGGPNEQFF. The CDR3, as DNA: TGTGCCAGCAGCTTGGTTGCGGGGGGGCCCAATGAGCAGTTCTTC.